Reported below is one TCR beta chain. Its antigen is unidentified. The data derive from a study of radiation and T cells in renal cell carcinoma. Sequencing used immunoSEQ multiplex PCR; TCRdb keeps in-frame clones, though not all of them. The table has 60,000 to 65,000 clones, roughly four fifths seen once; the top ten hold less than 7.5%. The time point was: blood 2 weeks post-SBRT. Treatment defined: 15 Gy SBRT to primary tumor, nephrectomy 4 weeks later. After SBRT, blood was collected at 2 and 4 weeks, plus baseline. The patient's renal cell carcinoma had clear cell pathology. Overall study findings and caveats: In blood, top tumor clones expanded by 2 weeks, shrinking by 4. No pretreatment tumor biopsies were available for baseline clonotypes.

This receptor was obtained from a man between 60 and 75 years old with renal cell carcinoma. The sequenced sample was blood, obtained from a patient whose treatment included radiotherapy and nephrectomy.

CDR3 sequence reads: CASSTQGTSYEQYF. DNA of the CDR3: TGTGCCAGCAGTACTCAGGGCACCTCCTACGAGCAGTACTTC. The chain couples TRBV6-6 to TRBJ2-7; a possible D gene is TRBD1 (5 bases). Trimming removed 5 bases from V and 0 bases from J, with 11 bases in between. Germline values: CDR1 MNHNY, CDR2 SVGAGI (reference sequence). There are 14 residues in the CDR3.